This T cell receptor beta chain came from a study of memory CD4+ T cells and cytomegalovirus serostatus. Study-level background: This sample comes from healthy Belgian adults, roughly nine CMV seropositive, 24 seronegative.

Method: immunoSEQ multiplex PCR; TCRdb's copy keeps in-frame clones and lacks some. The sample yields approximately 88,000 clones, around 80% seen once. This clone occurred once. The CDR3 sequence is 15 residues long. Germline CDR1 LGHNA, CDR2 YNFKEQ. Between the trimmed V and J ends, which lost 0 bases and 7 bases, there was a span of 13 bases. Single viable CD3+CD4+CD8-CD45RO+ cells were sorted as the memory CD4+ T cells. Positive selection with CD4 microbeads enriched total CD4+ T cells. The chain carries TRBV4-2 and TRBJ1-5; a possible D gene is TRBD1 (6 bases). This sequence was found in an adult in good health and CMV-seropositive. Source material: memory CD4+ T cells from blood. CDR3 in DNA: TGTGCCAGCAGCCAAGAGACAGGTTGGACGCAGCCCCAGCATTTT. Protein product: CASSQETGWTQPQHF.